Listed below are T cell receptor beta chains from one sample, sequenced in a study of beta chain features in type 1 diabetes. Using immunoSEQ multiplex PCR, the repertoire was profiled, and TCRdb retains in-frame clones only, with some absent. This table has a few hundred thousand clones, less than 30% appearing once. What was sequenced was naive CD4+ T cells from blood. All receptors come from a woman aged 30 to 39 with type 1 diabetes. Both conserved end residues are part of each CDR3. The D gene is left open where the match is weak. Not all rows give a size; the values are once, few, many and, for expanded clones, a class.

cdr3_length v_call d_call clone_size cdr3_aa
14 TRBV19 TRBD1 - CASSISGGQGRAFF
16 TRBV2 TRBD2 - CASITPGTSGRREQYF
14 TRBV29-1 - - CSVDSSSGANVPTF
16 TRBV18 - - CASSPLDGMADEKLFF
14 TRBV30 - few CAWTPGTPGNTIYF
11 TRBV28 - - CASTGSDTQYF
18 TRBV7-9 - few CASSYLRPGNSGANVLTF
11 TRBV25-1 - - CASSARSEQFF
14 TRBV7-3 TRBD1 - CASSTGVNVNEQFF
15 TRBV15 - few CATSRDPYSNQPQHF
15 TRBV6-6 - few CASRGAETMWETQYF
16 TRBV28 - few CASSTGTQSSYNEQFF
16 TRBV7-3 TRBD2 - CASSPRLVAGYNEQFF
19 TRBV4-1 TRBD2 few CASSPRTARTSGSSYEQYF
13 TRBV9 TRBD2 - CASSERELGEQYF